This TCR beta chain was profiled in a study of blood T cell repertoires in COVID-19 (dated by TCRdb to 2019 to 2021). About the full investigation: The collaborator samples originated in the United States, Italy and Spain and spanned the acute and convalescent phases of COVID-19. The sample metadata nearly always contained a de-identified subject ID, COVID-19 status, age in years and sex. A freely available public database, intended as a resource for researchers studying the immune response to SARS-CoV-2, is where the repertoires were released. Samples came from the ongoing ImmuneRACE study (first 160 participants) plus 1,254 subjects from 6 global collaborators. Where available, HLA class I and class II types were obtained from metadata supplied by the sample provider rather than from assay-based typing. The dataset comprised deeply sampled blood TCRbeta repertoires from subjects exposed to, actively infected with, or recovered from COVID-19. The material from the prospective study consisted of cDNA or gDNA derived from T cells, B-cell-depleted T cells, or PBMCs.

In the prospective study, participants were roughly 18 to 95 years old, resided in approximately 22 geographic areas of the United States, and were enrolled through a virtual design. To assign participants to cohorts, the prospective study relied on clinical history that participants themselves reported in a screening survey and a study questionnaire. Recovered participants in ImmuneRACE Cohort 3 were defined by two consecutive negative NP/OP PCR tests, clearance by a healthcare professional, or resolution of symptoms. Each participant in the prospective study had whole blood, serum and a nasopharyngeal or oropharyngeal swab collected by mobile phlebotomists. Additional blood draws and questionnaires over a 2-month period could optionally be provided by prospective study participants. Prospective study blood samples were shipped either frozen or at room temperature before DNA extraction. The study at large found these results: How much clinical and demographic metadata was included differed by source and by participant, and the metadata was provided uncurated.

Here V drops 7 bases and J drops 5 bases, and the junction holds 14 bases not matched to any gene. Sequences MDHEN (CDR1) and SYDVKM (CDR2) are obtained from the germline V gene. Measured from the cysteine to the phenylalanine, the CDR3 is 16 residues long. Only CDR3 DNA remains: 48 bases, in frame from the first base. TCRbeta CDR3 regions were amplified from genomic DNA by means of the immunoSEQ Assay, a bias-controlled multiplex PCR. Per the original workflow: The number of nucleated cells in each sample was estimated by amplification of reference gene primers within the assay. To quantify the absolute abundance of each unique TCRbeta CDR3 rearrangement, sequence reads were collapsed and filtered. For each sample, productive Simpson clonality was calculated by taking the square root of Simpson's diversity index across productive rearrangements. TCRdb retrieved this table from immuneACCESS and kept in-frame rearrangements only. Not all clones are present; in checked studies, unresolved V genes account for under half, and no reason is known for the remainder. From that table come the V and J calls and clone size; the DNA was used to work out D and trimming. Within this sample are 250,000 to 300,000 clones, with 75% to 95% of them counted one time only. The ten most abundant clones make up 1% to 1.3% of the sample.

In the case of this clone: There is no known antigen for this receptor. No much larger clone is present one base from it, and per-base qualities are unavailable.

The rearrangement joined TRBV28 to TRBJ2-5; TRBD1 lines up with 9 middle nucleotides. Sequencing was carried out using PBMCs or T cells enriched from blood (not recorded which). The receptor was derived from a woman younger than 45 who had recovered from COVID-19. The CDR3 has the sequence CASMSVRGQGRETQYF. At the DNA level, the sequence is TGTGCCAGCATGTCCGTGAGGGGACAGGGTCGTGAGACCCAGTACTTC.